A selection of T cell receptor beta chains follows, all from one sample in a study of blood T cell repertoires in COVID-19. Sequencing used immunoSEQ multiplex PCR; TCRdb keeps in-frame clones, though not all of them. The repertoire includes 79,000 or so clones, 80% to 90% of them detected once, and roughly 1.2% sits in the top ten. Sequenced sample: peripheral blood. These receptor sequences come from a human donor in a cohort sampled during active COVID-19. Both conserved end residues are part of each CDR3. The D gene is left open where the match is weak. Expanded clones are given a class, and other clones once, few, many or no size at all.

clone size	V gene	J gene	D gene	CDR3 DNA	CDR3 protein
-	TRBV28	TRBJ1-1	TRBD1	TGTGCCAGCAGTTTACCCGGACAGGGAAACACTGAAGCTTTCTTT	CASSLPGQGNTEAFF
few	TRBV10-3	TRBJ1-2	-	TGTGCCATCAGTGAGGTGCGTAATGGCTACACCTTC	CAISEVRNGYTF
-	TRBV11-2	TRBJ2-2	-	TGTGCCAGCAGCGCCGACAACGTCAACACCGGGGAGCTGTTTTTT	CASSADNVNTGELFF
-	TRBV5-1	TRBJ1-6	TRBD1	TGCGCCAGCAGCTTGGCTCGAGACAGGGCCTATAATTCACCCCTCCACTTT	CASSLARDRAYNSPLHF
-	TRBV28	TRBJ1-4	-	TGTGCCAGCAGCCCCCCGAGGGGGAAACTGTTTTTT	CASSPPRGKLFF
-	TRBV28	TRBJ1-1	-	TGTGCCAGCAGTCCTTGGACAGCTATGAACACTGAAGCTTTCTTT	CASSPWTAMNTEAFF
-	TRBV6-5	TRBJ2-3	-	TGTGCCAGCAGTTATTCATCCGGGACTCTCACAGATACGCAGTATTTT	CASSYSSGTLTDTQYF
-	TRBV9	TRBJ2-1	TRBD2	TGTGCCAGCAGTCGGCCCTCGGGACTAGCGGCCGCTACCTACAATGAGCAGTTCTTC	CASSRPSGLAAATYNEQFF
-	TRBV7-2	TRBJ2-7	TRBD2	TGTGCCAGCAGCTTAGGACTAGCGGTCAGCTCCTACGAGCAGTACTTC	CASSLGLAVSSYEQYF
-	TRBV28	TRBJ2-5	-	TGTGCCAGCAAGAGACAGAACCAAGAGACCCAGTACTTC	CASKRQNQETQYF
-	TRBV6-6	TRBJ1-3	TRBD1	TGTGCCAGCACACCGACAGGGAACTCTGGAAACACCATATATTTT	CASTPTGNSGNTIYF
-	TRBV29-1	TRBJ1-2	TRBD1	TGCAGCGTTCTTCCGGGGCGGACAGGGTATGGCTACACCTTC	CSVLPGRTGYGYTF
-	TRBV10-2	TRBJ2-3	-	TGCGCCAGCAGTGACGAGCGCGGCACAGATACGCAGTATTTT	CASSDERGTDTQYF
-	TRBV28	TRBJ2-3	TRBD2	TGTGCCACCCGACTAGCGCGGAGCACAGATACGCAGTATTTT	CATRLARSTDTQYF
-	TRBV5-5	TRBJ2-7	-	TGTGCCAGCAGCTTGGGGCCTACAGGGGAGGTCTACGAGCAGTACTTC	CASSLGPTGEVYEQYF
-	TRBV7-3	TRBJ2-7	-	TGTGCCAGCAGCTCGGGGTTCTCCTACGAGCAGTACTTC	CASSSGFSYEQYF
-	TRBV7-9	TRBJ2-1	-	TGTGCCAGCAGCTTAGTCGCTAGCGCTAGCGATGAGCAGTTCTTC	CASSLVASASDEQFF
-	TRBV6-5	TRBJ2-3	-	TGTGCCAGCAGTCCCATGGGGCGGTTCACAGATACGCAGTATTTT	CASSPMGRFTDTQYF
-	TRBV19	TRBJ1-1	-	TGTGCCAGTAGTATAGACGGACAGATGAACACTGAAGCTTTCTTT	CASSIDGQMNTEAFF
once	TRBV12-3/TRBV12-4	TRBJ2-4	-	TGTGCCAGCAGTTTAGTGGGGGCAAACATTCAGTACTTC	CASSLVGANIQYF
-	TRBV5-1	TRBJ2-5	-	TGCGCCAGCTCCGCGGGGTCACAAGAGACCCAGTACTTC	CASSAGSQETQYF
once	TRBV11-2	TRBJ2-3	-	TGTGCCAGCAGCTTATTACAGATATCTAGCACAGATACGCAGTATTTT	CASSLLQISSTDTQYF
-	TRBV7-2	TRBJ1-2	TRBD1	TGTGCCAGCAGCTTAACGACAGGGGTAGGCTATGGCTACACCTTC	CASSLTTGVGYGYTF
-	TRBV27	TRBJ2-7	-	TGTGCCAGCAGTCTTGAGGGGGGGGCCTACGAGCAGTACTTC	CASSLEGGAYEQYF
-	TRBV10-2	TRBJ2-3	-	TGCGCCAGCAGAAGGGGTTACAGCACAGATACGCAGTATTTT	CASRRGYSTDTQYF
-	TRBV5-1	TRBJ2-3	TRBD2	TGCGCCAGCAGCCCCGGGCTAGCGGGAAGAAGGACAGATACGCAGTATTTT	CASSPGLAGRRTDTQYF
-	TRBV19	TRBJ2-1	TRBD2	TGTGCCAGTAGTATAGCACCGGGACTAGCGGGGGAAAATGAGCAGTTCTTC	CASSIAPGLAGENEQFF
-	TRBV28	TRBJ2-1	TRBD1	TGTGCCAGCAGCCCCGGGACAGGGAACTACAATGAGCAGTTCTTC	CASSPGTGNYNEQFF
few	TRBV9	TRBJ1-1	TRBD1	TGTGCCAGCAGCGTAGCCGGGACAGAGAACACTGAAGCTTTCTTT	CASSVAGTENTEAFF
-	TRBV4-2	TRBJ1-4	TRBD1	TGTGCCAGCAGCCACCCCGACAGGGGGGAAGAAAAACTGTTTTTT	CASSHPDRGEEKLFF
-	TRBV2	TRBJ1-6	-	TGTGCCAGCAACGGGTTCTCCTATAATTCACCCCTCCACTTT	CASNGFSYNSPLHF
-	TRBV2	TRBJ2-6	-	TGTGCCACCAAAGGGGGCTCTGGGGCCAACGTCCTGACTTTC	CATKGGSGANVLTF
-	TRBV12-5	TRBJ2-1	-	TGTGCTAGTGGTCGAGCGGGCAAAACTTACAATGAGCAGTTCTTC	CASGRAGKTYNEQFF
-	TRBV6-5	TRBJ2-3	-	TGTGCCAGTTCAAGGCAAGGCGGTACGCAGTATTTT	CASSRQGGTQYF
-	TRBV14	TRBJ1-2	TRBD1	TGTGCCAGCTCCGGGACAGCAAGCTCCTTCTATGGCTACACCTTC	CASSGTASSFYGYTF
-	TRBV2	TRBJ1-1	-	TGTGCCAGCAGCGTCGGGAACCTGAACACTGAAGCTTTCTTT	CASSVGNLNTEAFF
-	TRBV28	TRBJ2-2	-	TGTGCCAGCAGACCGCCACTAGGTACCGGGGAGCTGTTTTTT	CASRPPLGTGELFF